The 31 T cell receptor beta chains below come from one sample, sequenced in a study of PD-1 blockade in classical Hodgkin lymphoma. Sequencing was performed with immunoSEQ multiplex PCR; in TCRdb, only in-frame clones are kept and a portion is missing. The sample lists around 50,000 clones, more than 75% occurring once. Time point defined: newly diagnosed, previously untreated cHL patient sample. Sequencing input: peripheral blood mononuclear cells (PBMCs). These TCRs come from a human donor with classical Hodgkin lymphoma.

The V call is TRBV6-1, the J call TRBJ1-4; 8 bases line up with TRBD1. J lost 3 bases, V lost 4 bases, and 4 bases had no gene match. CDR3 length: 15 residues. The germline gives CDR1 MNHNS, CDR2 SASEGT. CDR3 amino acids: CASSGTGRANEKLFF. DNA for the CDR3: TGTGCCAGCAGTGGGACAGGGAGAGCTAATGAAAAACTGTTTTTT.

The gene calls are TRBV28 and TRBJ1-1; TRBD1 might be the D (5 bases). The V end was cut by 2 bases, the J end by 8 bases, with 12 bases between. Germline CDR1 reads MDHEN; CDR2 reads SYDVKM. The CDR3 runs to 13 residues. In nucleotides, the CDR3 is TGTGCCAGCAGTTTACGGTACAGGCCGGAAGCTTTCTTT. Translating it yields CASSLRYRPEAFF.

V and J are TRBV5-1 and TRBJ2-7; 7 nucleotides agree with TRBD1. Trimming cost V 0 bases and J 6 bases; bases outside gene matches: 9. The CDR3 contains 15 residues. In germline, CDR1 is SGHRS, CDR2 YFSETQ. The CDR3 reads CASSLANDRASEQYF. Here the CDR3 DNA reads TGCGCCAGCAGCTTGGCAAATGACAGGGCGTCCGAGCAGTACTTC.

The CDR3 is CASSPRAGSYEQYF. In DNA form, the CDR3 reads TGTGCCAGCAGCCCCCGGGCGGGAAGCTACGAGCAGTACTTC. The chain has TRBV7-9 and TRBJ2-7; perhaps TRBD2 as D (6 bases). Germline values: CDR1 SEHNR, CDR2 FQNEAQ (reference sequence). Trimming took off 5 bases at V and 3 bases at J, with 14 bases between the two ends. The CDR3 sequence is 14 residues long.

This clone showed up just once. The CDR3 loop is CASSLTDKNTEAFF. DNA for the CDR3: TGTGCCAGCAGTCTGACAGATAAGAACACTGAAGCTTTCTTT. V gene TRBV2 combines with J gene TRBJ1-1; weak D call: TRBD1 (5 bases). In germline, CDR1 is SNHLY, CDR2 FYNNEI. V was trimmed by 5 bases and J by 1 base, leaving 11 bases between them. The CDR3 consists of 14 residues. The whole variable domain, remainder taken from reference TRBV2 and TRBJ1-1, is EPEVTQTPSHQVTQMGQEVILRCVPISNHLYFYWYRQILGQKVEFLVSFYNNEISEKSEIFDDQFSVERPDGSNFTLKIRSTKLEDSAMYFCASSLTDKNTEAFFGQGTRLTVV.

As DNA, the CDR3 is TGTGCCAGCTCACCGACCACTCTTAGCGGGAGGACCCTGGGGAATGAGCAGTTCTTC. As protein: CASSPTTLSGRTLGNEQFF. This chain uses TRBV18 with TRBJ2-1; 10 nucleotides align to TRBD2. The CDR3 sequence is 19 residues long. The V gene's germline CDR1 is KGHSH and CDR2 LQKENI. V shed 3 bases, J shed 7 bases, and the junction held 18 bases outside the gene matches.

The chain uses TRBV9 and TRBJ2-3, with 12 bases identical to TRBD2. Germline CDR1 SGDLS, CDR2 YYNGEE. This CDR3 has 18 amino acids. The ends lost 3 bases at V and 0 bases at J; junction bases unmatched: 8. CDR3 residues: CASSAPRGTSGSTDTQYF. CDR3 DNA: TGTGCCAGCAGCGCCCCAAGGGGGACTAGCGGGAGCACAGATACGCAGTATTTT.

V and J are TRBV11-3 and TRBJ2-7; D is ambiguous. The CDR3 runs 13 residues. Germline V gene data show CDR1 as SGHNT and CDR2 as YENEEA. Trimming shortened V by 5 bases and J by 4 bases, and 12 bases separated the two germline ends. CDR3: CASSPGDGYEQYF. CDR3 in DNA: TGTGCCAGCAGCCCAGGAGACGGTTACGAGCAGTACTTC.

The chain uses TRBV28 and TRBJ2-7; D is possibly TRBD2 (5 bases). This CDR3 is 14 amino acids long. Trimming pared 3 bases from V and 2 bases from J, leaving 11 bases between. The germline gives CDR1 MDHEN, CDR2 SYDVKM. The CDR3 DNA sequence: TGTGCCAGCAGTTTCCGGACGCGGGCCTACGAGCAGTACTTC. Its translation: CASSFRTRAYEQYF.

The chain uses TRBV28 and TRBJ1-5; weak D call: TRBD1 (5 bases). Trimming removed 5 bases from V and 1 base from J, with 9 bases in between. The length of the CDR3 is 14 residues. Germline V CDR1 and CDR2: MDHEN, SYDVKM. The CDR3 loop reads CASSHRDSNQPQHF. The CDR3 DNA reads TGTGCCAGCAGTCACCGGGACAGCAATCAGCCCCAGCATTTT.

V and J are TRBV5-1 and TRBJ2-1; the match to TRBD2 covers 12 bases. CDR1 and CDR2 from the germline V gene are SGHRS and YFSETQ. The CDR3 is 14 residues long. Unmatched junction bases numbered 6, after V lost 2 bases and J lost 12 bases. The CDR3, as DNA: TGCGCCAGCAGCTTCGGGACTAGCGGGTTTGGGCAGTTCTTC. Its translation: CASSFGTSGFGQFF.

The DNA for the CDR3 is TGCGCCAGCTCCGGGACAGCACAAGAGACCCAGTACTTC. This translates into CASSGTAQETQYF. The gene calls are TRBV5-1 and TRBJ2-5; 7 bases match TRBD1. There are 13 residues in the CDR3. Unmatched junction bases numbered 5, after V lost 7 bases and J lost 2 bases. The germline gives CDR1 SGHRS, CDR2 YFSETQ.

The chain's CDR3 is CASSPTESNQPQHF. The CDR3 DNA reads TGTGCCAGCAGCCCCACAGAGAGCAATCAGCCCCAGCATTTT. The chain couples TRBV28 to TRBJ1-5, with no clear D. CDR1 is MDHEN, CDR2 SYDVKM, per germline. The CDR3 consists of 14 residues. The V gene lost 6 bases and the J gene lost 1 base, with 10 bases spanning the gap.

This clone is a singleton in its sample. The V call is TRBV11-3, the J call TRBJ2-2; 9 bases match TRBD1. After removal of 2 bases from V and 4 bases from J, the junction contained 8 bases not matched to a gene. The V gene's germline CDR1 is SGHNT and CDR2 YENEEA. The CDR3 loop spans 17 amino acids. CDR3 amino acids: CASSLITGGLTTGELFF. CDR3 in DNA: TGTGCCAGCAGCTTAATAACAGGGGGCCTTACCACCGGGGAGCTGTTTTTT.

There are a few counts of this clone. The CDR3 protein is CASWGQTGNTIYF. The CDR3 nucleotides read TGTGCCAGCTGGGGACAGACTGGAAACACCATATATTTT. The rearrangement links TRBV6-1 to TRBJ1-3; TRBD1 agrees at 7 bases. The trim removed 8 bases at V and 2 bases at J, leaving 3 bases unmatched. This CDR3 has 13 residues. Germline CDR1 is MNHNS and CDR2 is SASEGT.

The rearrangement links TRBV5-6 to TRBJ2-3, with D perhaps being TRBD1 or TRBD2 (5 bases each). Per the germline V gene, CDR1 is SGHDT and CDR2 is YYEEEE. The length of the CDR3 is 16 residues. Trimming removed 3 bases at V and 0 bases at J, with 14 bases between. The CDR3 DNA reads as TGTGCCAGCAGCTGGGGACCACGGATAAGCACAGATACGCAGTATTTT. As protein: CASSWGPRISTDTQYF. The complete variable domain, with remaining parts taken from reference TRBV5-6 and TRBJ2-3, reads DAGVTQSPTHLIKTRGQQVTLRCSPKSGHDTVSWYQQALGQGPQFIFQYYEEEERQRGNFPDRFSGHQFPNYSSELNVNALLLGDSALYLCASSWGPRISTDTQYFGPGTRLTVL.

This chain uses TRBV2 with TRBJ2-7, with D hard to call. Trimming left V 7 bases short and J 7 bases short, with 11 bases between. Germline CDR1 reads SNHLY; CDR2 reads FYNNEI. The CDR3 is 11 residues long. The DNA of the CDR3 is TGTGCCAGCACGGAGTGGGATGAGCAGTACTTC. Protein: CASTEWDEQYF.

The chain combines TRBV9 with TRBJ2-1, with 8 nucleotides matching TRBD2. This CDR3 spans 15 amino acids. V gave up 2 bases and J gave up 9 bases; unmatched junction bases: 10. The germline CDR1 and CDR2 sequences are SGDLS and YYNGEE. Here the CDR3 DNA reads TGTGCCAGCAGCGTTAGTGGGACTAGTCGAAGTGAGCAGTTCTTC. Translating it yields CASSVSGTSRSEQFF.

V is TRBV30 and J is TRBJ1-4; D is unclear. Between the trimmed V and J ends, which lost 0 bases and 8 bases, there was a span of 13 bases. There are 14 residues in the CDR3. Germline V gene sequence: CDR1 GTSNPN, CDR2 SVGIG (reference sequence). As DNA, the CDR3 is TGTGCCTGGAGTGTATCGGTCGGCCTCGAAAAACTGTTTTTT. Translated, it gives CAWSVSVGLEKLFF.

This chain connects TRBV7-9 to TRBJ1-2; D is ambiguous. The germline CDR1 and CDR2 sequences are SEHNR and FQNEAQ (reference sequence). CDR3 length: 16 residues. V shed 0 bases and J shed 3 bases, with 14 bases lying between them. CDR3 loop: CASSLARREKDYGYTF. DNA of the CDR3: TGTGCCAGCAGCTTAGCCCGGAGGGAGAAGGACTATGGCTACACCTTC. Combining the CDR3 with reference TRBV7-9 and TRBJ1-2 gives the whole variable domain DTGVSQNPRHKITKRGQNVTFRCDPISEHNRLYWYRQTLGQGPEFLTYFQNEAQLEKSRLLSDRFSAERPKGSFSTLEIQRTEQGDSAMYLCASSLARREKDYGYTFGSGTRLTVV.

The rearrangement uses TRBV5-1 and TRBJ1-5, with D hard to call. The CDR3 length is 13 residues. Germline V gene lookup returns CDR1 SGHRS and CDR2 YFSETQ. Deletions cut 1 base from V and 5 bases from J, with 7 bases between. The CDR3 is CASSLWIDQPQHF. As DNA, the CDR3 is TGCGCCAGCAGCTTGTGGATAGATCAGCCCCAGCATTTT. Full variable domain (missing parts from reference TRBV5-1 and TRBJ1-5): KAGVTQTPRYLIKTRGQQVTLSCSPISGHRSVSWYQQTPGQGLQFLFEYFSETQRNKGNFPGRFSGRQFSNSRSEMNVSTLELGDSALYLCASSLWIDQPQHFGDGTRLSIL.

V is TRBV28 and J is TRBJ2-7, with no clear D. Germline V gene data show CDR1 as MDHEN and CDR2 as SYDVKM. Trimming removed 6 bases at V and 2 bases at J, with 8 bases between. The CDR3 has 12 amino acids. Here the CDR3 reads CASRIGPYEQYF. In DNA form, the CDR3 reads TGTGCCAGCAGGATTGGGCCCTACGAGCAGTACTTC.

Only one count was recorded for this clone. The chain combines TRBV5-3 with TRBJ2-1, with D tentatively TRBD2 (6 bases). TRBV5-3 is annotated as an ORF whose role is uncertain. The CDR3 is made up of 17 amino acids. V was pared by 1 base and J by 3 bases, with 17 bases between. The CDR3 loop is CARSLFRRALSYNEQFF. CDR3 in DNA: TGTGCCAGAAGCTTGTTCCGGAGGGCCCTCAGCTACAATGAGCAGTTCTTC.

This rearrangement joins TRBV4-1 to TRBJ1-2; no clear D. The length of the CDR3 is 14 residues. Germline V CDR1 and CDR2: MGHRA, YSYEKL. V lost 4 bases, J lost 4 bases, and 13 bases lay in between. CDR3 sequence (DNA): TGCGCCAGCAGCCCTCCTCGGGCTTTCTATGGCTACACCTTC. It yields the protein CASSPPRAFYGYTF.

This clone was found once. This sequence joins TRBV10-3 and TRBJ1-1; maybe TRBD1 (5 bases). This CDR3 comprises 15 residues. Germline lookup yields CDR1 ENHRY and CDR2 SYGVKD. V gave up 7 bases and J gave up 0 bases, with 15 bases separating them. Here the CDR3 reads CAIKGSARMNTEAFF. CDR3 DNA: TGTGCCATCAAGGGGTCGGCTCGGATGAACACTGAAGCTTTCTTT.

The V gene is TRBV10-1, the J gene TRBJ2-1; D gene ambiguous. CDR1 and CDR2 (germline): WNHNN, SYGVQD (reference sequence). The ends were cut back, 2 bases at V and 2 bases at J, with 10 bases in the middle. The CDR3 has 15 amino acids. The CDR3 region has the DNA TGCGCCAGCAGTGAGAACGGTGTGGCCTACAATGAGCAGTTCTTC. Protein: CASSENGVAYNEQFF.

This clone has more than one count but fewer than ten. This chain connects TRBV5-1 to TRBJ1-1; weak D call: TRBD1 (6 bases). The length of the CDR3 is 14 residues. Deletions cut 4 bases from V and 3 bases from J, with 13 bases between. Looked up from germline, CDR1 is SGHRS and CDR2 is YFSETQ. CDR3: CASSRGQRDTEAFF. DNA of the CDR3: TGCGCCAGCAGCAGGGGACAACGGGACACTGAAGCTTTCTTT.

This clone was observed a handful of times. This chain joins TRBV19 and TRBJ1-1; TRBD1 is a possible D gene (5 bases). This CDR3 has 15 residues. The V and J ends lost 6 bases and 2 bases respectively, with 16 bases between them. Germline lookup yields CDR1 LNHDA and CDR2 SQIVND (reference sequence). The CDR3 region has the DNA TGTGCCAGTAGGGAAGGGAGCGGGGGTAACACTGAAGCTTTCTTT. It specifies CASREGSGGNTEAFF.

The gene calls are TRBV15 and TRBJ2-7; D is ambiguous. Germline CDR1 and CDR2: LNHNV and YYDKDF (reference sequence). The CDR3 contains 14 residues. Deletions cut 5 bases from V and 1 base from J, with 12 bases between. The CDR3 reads CATSRVELSYEQYF. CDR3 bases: TGTGCCACCAGCCGGGTAGAGCTATCCTACGAGCAGTACTTC.

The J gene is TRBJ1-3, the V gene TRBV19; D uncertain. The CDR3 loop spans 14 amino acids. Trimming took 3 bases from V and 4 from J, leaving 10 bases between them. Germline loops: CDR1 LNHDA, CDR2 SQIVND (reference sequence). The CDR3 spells CASSISALGNTIYF. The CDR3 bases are TGTGCCAGTAGTATCTCGGCGCTAGGAAACACCATATATTTT.

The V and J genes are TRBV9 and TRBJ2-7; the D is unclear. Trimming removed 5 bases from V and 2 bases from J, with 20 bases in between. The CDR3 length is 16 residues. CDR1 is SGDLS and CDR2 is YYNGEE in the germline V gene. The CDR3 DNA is TGTGCCAGCAGAAAAGGATTAAAGGACCGAACCTACGAGCAGTACGTC. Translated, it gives CASRKGLKDRTYEQYV.